This TCR beta chain stems from a study of T-cell memory formation after mild COVID-19 (dated by TCRdb to the early 2020s). Regarding the research as a whole: TCR sequence clusters from the two donors were largely donor specific. T-cell clones expanding and contracting after mild COVID-19 in a couple of donors were tracked by longitudinal TCRalpha and TCRbeta repertoire sequencing. Two young, previously healthy adult volunteers, one female and one male, were included in the cohort. Overall results and qualifications from the work: Contracting CD4+ clones appeared mostly in the CM and EM memory subsets, whereas CD8+ clones were enriched in EMRA. Balanced CD4/CD8 phenotypes were observed for clones contracting from day 15 to 85, whereas a bias towards CD4+ was observed for a second wave of clones expanding from day 15 to 37. Only two mild cases were covered in the study, and larger cohorts including severe cases with pre-infection samples were considered necessary. Some responding clones were detected in pre-infection memory, suggesting pre-existing cross-reactive memory T cells joined the SARS-CoV-2 response. Whether the second-wave clones peaking on day 37 were SARS-CoV-2 specific was not confirmed.

Ficoll-Paque density gradient centrifugation was used to isolate PBMCs. As regards this clonotype: Its specific antigen is unknown. No base qualities exist here, and no much larger clone lies one base off it.

CDR1 and CDR2 (SEHNR, FQNEAQ) derive from the germline V gene (reference sequence). Including cysteine and phenylalanine, the CDR3 has 16 amino acids. Kept here is only the CDR3 DNA, which spans 48 bases and is read in frame from base 1. V is shortened by 1 base, J by 2 bases, and the region joining them spans 14 bases. TCRdb lists the instrument as Illumina NovaSeq 6000. Using 5'RACE with constant-segment primers, TCRalpha and TCRbeta cDNA libraries were constructed, with sample barcodes and unique molecular identifiers added in the process. Trizol reagent was used to extract RNA from every sample. The libraries were amplified in two PCR steps, and the second step added a second sample barcode and Illumina TruSeq adapters. Libraries were sequenced on an Illumina NovaSeq with 2 x 150 bp paired-end reads. As for the original processing: Reads were demultiplexed and collapsed into UMI-guided consensus sequences with migec v1.2.7. Using mixcr v2.1.11, UMI consensuses were aligned to TRA and TRB V and J templates and then assembled into clonotypes. A clonotype was counted as expanded or contracted only when both edgeR and NoisET called the clonotype significant, with the noise models trained on biological replicates. For edgeR calls, the thresholds were a false discovery rate-adjusted p below 0.01 and a log2 fold-change of 1. As an exploratory analysis of dynamics, max-normalized trajectories of the 1000 most abundant clonotypes were examined with PCA combined with hierarchical clustering. Each responding clone was given a CD4 or CD8 phenotype based on the CD4+ and CD8+ repertoires, which had been sequenced separately. TCRdb redid the processing of the public reads, applying fastp at Q25 and MiXCR, and retained in-frame beta chains. Merged by CDR3 protein, the rows form single entries marked with the most common genes and DNA. The V and J calls and clone size are TCRdb's, not the authors'. The sample data list 15,000 or so distinct CDR3 sequences, and around 20% of these were observed just once. The ten largest clonotypes hold 60% of the sample.

Material for sequencing was PBMCs or a T cell subset sorted from them (not recorded which). Recombination linked TRBV7-9 to TRBJ1-1, with the D gene call left open. This clonotype was sampled from a young man who had mild COVID-19 (a few samples of this study predate the infection). The sample titles of this study are shuffled in the database, so cell type and time point are left out; the donor was told from shared clones. The nucleotide sequence is TGTGCCAGCAGCTTAGGGATGAGGACGGACAACACTGAAGCTTTCTTT. This encodes CASSLGMRTDNTEAFF. Extended through the reference TRBV7-9 and TRBJ1-1 proteins, this CDR3 yields the full variable domain: DTGVSQNPRHKITKRGQNVTFRCDPISEHNRLYWYRQTLGQGPEFLTYFQNEAQLEKSRLLSDRFSAERPKGSFSTLEIQRTEQGDSAMYLCASSLGMRTDNTEAFFGQGTRLTVV.